This TCR beta chain was identified during a study of CD8 T cells in ankylosing spondylitis (dated by TCRdb to about 2017). Notes on the research overall: To find TCR variants linked to disease, the study profiled T cell receptor beta repertoires in ankylosing spondylitis patients and healthy donors. The full study cohort was made up of roughly 25 ankylosing spondylitis patients and roughly 98 healthy donors. Peripheral blood samples were taken, and synovial fluid was additionally collected from ankylosing spondylitis patients. Overall results and qualifications from the work: Blood from ankylosing spondylitis patients appeared to be characterized by a TCR beta motif composed of 7 to 9 highly homologous amino acid variants. The disease-linked clones were reported to be significantly enriched in matched synovial fluid samples from ankylosing spondylitis patients. The disease-linked clones had a CD8+ phenotype and were found at relatively low frequencies in peripheral blood. Some of the motif variants had been reported before in the synovial fluid and blood of reactive arthritis patients, a finding that suggests common disease-initiation mechanisms.

For this clonotype: What this receptor recognizes is not known. Per-base quality was not reported, and no clone a single base away is much larger than it.

The germline V gene sets CDR1 to SGHRS and CDR2 to YFSETQ. Cut back by 3 bases and 7 bases, the V and J ends lie 13 bases apart. From the cysteine up to the phenylalanine, the CDR3 has a length of 14 residues. Only the CDR3 part of the read is kept: 42 bases, read in frame from the first base. Sequencer: Illumina HiSeq 2500. TCR beta libraries were prepared by quantitative 5'-RACE with molecular barcodes. Turning to the authors' computational methods: Disease-linked TCR variants were identified with a new computational method built on a probabilistic model of VDJ rearrangement. TCRdb handled the public reads itself, with Q25 trimming in fastp and clone calling in MiXCR, and kept productive beta chains. CDR3 protein duplicates are merged, each entry listing the most common genes and DNA. Clone size and V and J calls follow TCRdb, not the original study. The sample contains about 800,000 distinct CDR3 sequences, about 11% of them found a single time. 0.45% to 0.6% of the sample comes from the top ten.

This receptor chain uses TRBV5-1 and TRBJ2-2; TRBD2 is possibly the D segment (6 matching bases). The sequencing sample was made of blood, either unsorted or a sorted T cell fraction (not recorded which). The TCR was taken from a male donor with ankylosing spondylitis. The CDR3 sequence is CASSSGGEGGELFF. The sequenced DNA: TGCGCCAGCAGCTCCGGAGGGGAAGGCGGGGAGCTGTTTTTT.